The 21 T cell receptor beta chains given below trace back to one sample, sequenced in a study of blood T cell repertoires in COVID-19. Clones were read by immunoSEQ multiplex PCR, and TCRdb kept only the in-frame ones, dropping some. The sample has roughly 86,000 clones, 82% seen once. The sequenced material came from peripheral blood. The origin of the receptors is a human donor in a cohort sampled during active COVID-19.

In this sample, this clone turned up once. The rearrangement joins TRBV18 to TRBJ1-1; D gene unclear. This CDR3 region has 12 residues. CDR1 and CDR2 (germline): KGHSH, LQKENI. V was shortened by 4 bases and J by 4 bases, with 7 bases between the two germline ends. The CDR3 DNA reads TGTGCCAGCTCACAGCGGACCACTGAAGCTTTCTTT. It codes for CASSQRTTEAFF.

The gene calls are TRBV6-5 and TRBJ2-1, with a tentative D call TRBD1 (6 bases). Trimming removed 10 bases at V and 2 bases at J, with 12 bases between. This CDR3 spans 13 amino acids. From germline, CDR1 is MNHEY and CDR2 SVGAGI. The CDR3 loop reads CATHRVPYNEQFF. The CDR3 nucleotides are TGTGCCACTCACAGGGTGCCCTACAATGAGCAGTTCTTC.

J is TRBJ1-4 and V is TRBV6-5; D call uncertain. The CDR3 is made up of 13 amino acids. V shed 9 bases and J shed 0 bases, with 8 bases lying between them. Germline values: CDR1 MNHEY, CDR2 SVGAGI. This CDR3 reads CASRMSTNEKLFF. As DNA, the CDR3 is TGTGCCAGTAGAATGTCAACTAATGAAAAACTGTTTTTT.

The chain carries TRBV5-1 and TRBJ2-7, with D possibly TRBD2 on 5 matching bases. The CDR3 is made up of 15 amino acids. CDR1 is SGHRS and CDR2 is YFSETQ in the germline V gene. The V and J ends lost 3 bases and 6 bases respectively, with 19 bases between them. The CDR3 sequence: CASSSGGAGLPEQYF. CDR3 nucleotide sequence: TGCGCCAGCAGCTCAGGCGGCGCGGGCCTTCCCGAGCAGTACTTC. The whole variable domain, filled in from reference TRBV5-1 and TRBJ2-7, reads KAGVTQTPRYLIKTRGQQVTLSCSPISGHRSVSWYQQTPGQGLQFLFEYFSETQRNKGNFPGRFSGRQFSNSRSEMNVSTLELGDSALYLCASSSGGAGLPEQYFGPGTRLTVT.

DNA of the CDR3: TGTGCCAGCAGTTTGAGGCTAGCGGGGGCGGCAGATACGCAGTATTTT. It codes for CASSLRLAGAADTQYF. The V gene is TRBV28, the J gene TRBJ2-3, with TRBD2 matching 10 bases. The CDR3 is made up of 16 amino acids. The V and J ends lost 3 bases and 4 bases, in that order; junction bases with no gene match: 7. Germline CDR1 and CDR2: MDHEN and SYDVKM.

The J gene is TRBJ2-3, the V gene TRBV13; D is possibly TRBD2 (6 bases). Deletions cut 4 bases from V and 0 bases from J, with 11 bases between. CDR3 length: 15 amino acids. Germline assignment: CDR1 PRHDT and CDR2 FYEKMQ (reference sequence). CDR3 amino acids: CASSWEVSSTDTQYF. As DNA, the CDR3 is TGTGCCAGCAGCTGGGAGGTTTCTAGCACAGATACGCAGTATTTT. Based on the CDR3 plus reference TRBV13 and TRBJ2-3, the full variable domain is AAGVIQSPRHLIKEKRETATLKCYPIPRHDTVYWYQQGPGQDPQFLISFYEKMQSDKGSIPDRFSAQQFSDYHSELNMSSLELGDSALYFCASSWEVSSTDTQYFGPGTRLTVL.

This chain connects TRBV12-3 or TRBV12-4 to TRBJ2-1; no clear D gene. Between the trimmed V and J ends, which lost 3 bases and 6 bases, there was a span of 9 bases. The CDR3 runs 13 residues. CDR3 nucleotide sequence: TGTGCCAGCAGTTTCTTAAGCCCCAATGAGCAGTTCTTC. Its translation is CASSFLSPNEQFF.

V is TRBV2 and J is TRBJ2-5, with 7 bases lining up with TRBD1. Germline lookup yields CDR1 SNHLY and CDR2 FYNNEI. The CDR3 contains 15 residues. V dropped 4 bases and J dropped 5; count of bases not matched to a gene: 10. The CDR3 is CASSGNTGEGETQYF. The CDR3 DNA reads TGTGCCAGCAGTGGGAACACAGGGGAAGGGGAGACCCAGTACTTC.

The J gene is TRBJ2-7, the V gene TRBV5-4, with 9 bases fitting TRBD1. Germline CDR1 SGHNT, CDR2 YYREEE (reference sequence). This CDR3 is built from 15 residues. V gave up 3 bases and J gave up 5 bases; unmatched junction bases: 9. CDR3 protein: CASSSPGQGINEQYF. In DNA form, the CDR3 reads TGTGCCAGCAGCTCTCCGGGACAGGGCATCAACGAGCAGTACTTC.

This chain connects TRBV4-2 to TRBJ2-7; D unresolved. Deletions cut 4 bases from V and 2 bases from J, with 6 bases between. Germline-derived CDR1 and CDR2 are LGHNA and YNFKEQ. CDR3 length: 12 residues. CDR3 amino acids: CASSLLPYEQYF. In DNA form, the CDR3 reads TGTGCCAGCAGCCTCCTCCCCTACGAGCAGTACTTC.

The V and J genes are TRBV27 and TRBJ2-5, with TRBD2 matching 9 bases. From germline, CDR1 is MNHEY and CDR2 SMNVEV (reference sequence). V dropped 4 bases and J dropped 7; count of bases not matched to a gene: 13. The CDR3 covers 16 residues. The CDR3 bases are TGTGCCAGCAGTTCCGAAACGCGGGGGGGAGGTGGGACCCAGTACTTC. Amino acids: CASSSETRGGGGTQYF.

The rearrangement uses TRBV28 and TRBJ1-5; possibly TRBD1 for D (6 bases). The CDR3 is made up of 15 amino acids. Germline CDR1 reads MDHEN; CDR2 reads SYDVKM. V was shortened by 6 bases and J by 4 bases, with 16 bases between the two germline ends. The CDR3 DNA follows: TGTGCCAGCAGCCCAAAGACAGGAACGAATCAGCCCCAGCATTTT. As protein: CASSPKTGTNQPQHF.

This chain joins TRBV2 and TRBJ2-1, with 7 bases that match TRBD1. V was clipped by 3 bases and J by 8 bases; unmatched bases: 7. The CDR3 consists of 14 residues. The germline CDR1 and CDR2 sequences are SNHLY and FYNNEI. The CDR3 loop reads CASSETGTWDEQFF. The CDR3 DNA is TGTGCCAGCAGTGAGACAGGGACATGGGATGAGCAGTTCTTC.

On this clone itself: One junction end does not reproduce the germline sequence, and a read error may be involved. The chain employs TRBV5-1 and TRBJ1-3; D not certain. CDR1 is SGHRS and CDR2 is YFSETQ in the germline V gene. The CDR3 runs 18 residues. CDR3 in DNA: TGCGCCAGCAGCTTGGGAGGGAATAAGGCCTCCTCTGGAAACACCATACATTTT. Protein: CASSLGGNKASSGNTIHF.

The rearrangement joins TRBV7-6 to TRBJ2-1; 11 bases map to TRBD2. The V gene's germline CDR1 is SGHVS and CDR2 FNYEAQ. The junction had 15 bases not matched to a gene; V was cut back by 5 bases and J by 6 bases. The CDR3 sequence is 18 residues long. The CDR3 DNA follows: TGTGCCAGCAGCCGCGAGGTGGGGGAACTAGCGGGGGCCAATGAGCAGTTCTTC. Translated: CASSREVGELAGANEQFF.

This chain uses TRBV28 with TRBJ2-2; D might be TRBD2 (6 bases). From germline, CDR1 is MDHEN and CDR2 SYDVKM. The CDR3 consists of 14 residues. V lost 11 bases to trimming and J lost 1 base, with 14 bases between them. The DNA for the CDR3 is TGTGCCCACTCCGGGGGATTGAACACCGGGGAGCTGTTTTTT. It codes for CAHSGGLNTGELFF.

The rearrangement uses TRBV6-1 and TRBJ2-5; the match to TRBD1 covers 7 bases. V gave up 1 base and J gave up 1 base; unmatched junction bases: 3. The CDR3 is made up of 15 amino acids. Germline lookup yields CDR1 MNHNS and CDR2 SASEGT. The DNA of the CDR3 is TGTGCCAGCAGTGAAGTTTGGGACAGCCAAGAGACCCAGTACTTC. Residues: CASSEVWDSQETQYF.

This chain links TRBV18 with TRBJ2-5; D gene uncertain. Trimming removed 1 base at V and 0 bases at J, with 12 bases between. Germline values: CDR1 KGHSH, CDR2 LQKENI. There are 16 residues in the CDR3. The chain's CDR3 is CASSPRGRRDQETQYF. The CDR3 DNA follows: TGTGCCAGCTCACCACGAGGAAGACGGGACCAAGAGACCCAGTACTTC.

The V call is TRBV23-1, the J call TRBJ1-5; TRBD1 matches at 7 bases. TRBV23-1 is sorted into the ORF group, with uncertain function. The CDR3 sequence is 19 residues long. The V segment lost 1 base and the J segment 2 bases; nucleotides outside the gene matches: 14. The CDR3 loop is CASSQLVLDRVSGNQPQHF. As DNA, the CDR3 is TGCGCCAGCAGTCAATTGGTCCTAGACAGGGTATCGGGCAATCAGCCCCAGCATTTT.

This clone was observed at least ten times. The CDR3 sequence: CASSPDEKLFF. CDR3 bases: TGTGCCAGCAGCCCGGATGAAAAACTGTTTTTT. The chain has TRBV12-3 or TRBV12-4 and TRBJ1-4; unclear D gene. Trimming removed 6 bases from V and 6 bases from J, with 5 bases in between. The CDR3 is 11 amino acids.

The chain uses TRBV7-6 and TRBJ1-1; 7 bases map to TRBD1. The germline V gene has CDR1 SGHVS and CDR2 FNYEAQ. V lost 4 bases, J lost 10 bases, and 12 bases stayed unmatched. The CDR3 runs to 14 residues. The CDR3 spells CASSSGNRGRGAFF. The CDR3 DNA reads as TGTGCCAGCAGCTCGGGAAACAGGGGTCGGGGAGCTTTCTTT.